These 5 T cell receptor beta chains were sequenced from one sample in a study of radiotherapy plus CTLA-4 blockade in lung cancer. Here immunoSEQ multiplex PCR was the method, and the copy in TCRdb shows in-frame clones only, minus some. The data show some 92,000 clones, more than 75% seen once. The sequenced sample was peripheral blood, obtained from a patient treated with radiotherapy plus ipilimumab. These receptors all come from a human donor with non-small cell lung cancer who had a partial response to radiotherapy plus ipilimumab.

The sample holds a few counts of this clone. The chain recombines TRBV7-3 with TRBJ2-2, with 12 bases identical to TRBD2. The CDR3 is 16 amino acids. CDR1 is SGHTA and CDR2 is FQGTGA in the germline V gene. The V and J ends lost 5 bases and 3 bases, in that order; junction bases with no gene match: 4. The chain's CDR3 is CASSATSGRYTGELFF. For the CDR3, the DNA is TGTGCCAGCAGCGCCACTAGCGGGAGGTACACCGGGGAGCTGTTTTTT.

The genes are TRBV19 and TRBJ2-5; D may be TRBD1 (7 bases). This CDR3 comprises 15 residues. V lost 7 bases to trimming and J lost 4 bases, with 19 bases between them. CDR1 LNHDA and CDR2 SQIVND come from the germline V gene (reference sequence). In DNA form, the CDR3 reads TGTGCCAGTACCCCAGGGGGGAAGGACCGAGAGACCCAGTACTTC. Translated, it gives CASTPGGKDRETQYF. The full variable domain, rest sourced from reference TRBV19 and TRBJ2-5, is DGGITQSPKYLFRKEGQNVTLSCEQNLNHDAMYWYRQDPGQGLRLIYYSQIVNDFQKGDIAEGYSVSREKKESFPLTVTSAQKNPTAFYLCASTPGGKDRETQYFGPGTRLLVL.

J is TRBJ1-3 and V is TRBV5-1; no definite D call. Germline lookup yields CDR1 SGHRS and CDR2 YFSETQ. CDR3 length: 15 amino acids. Trimming pared 0 bases from V and 2 bases from J, leaving 9 bases between. The CDR3 bases are TGCGCCAGCAGCTTGGGGGCGGGAGCTGGAAACACCATATATTTT. This sequence encodes CASSLGAGAGNTIYF.

This clone has just a few counts. The chain uses TRBV4-1 and TRBJ1-1, with TRBD1 as a possible D gene (5 bases). The V gene's germline CDR1 is MGHRA and CDR2 YSYEKL. The CDR3 extends over 14 amino acids. Trimming removed 4 bases at V and 4 bases at J, with 13 bases between. The CDR3 sequence is CASSLKAGGTEAFF. The CDR3 nucleotides are TGCGCCAGCAGCCTAAAAGCGGGGGGCACTGAAGCTTTCTTT.

Turning to this clone: This specimen includes other DNA sequences encoding the same CDR3. The gene calls are TRBV10-3 and TRBJ2-5; TRBD2 might be the D (5 bases). CDR3 length equals 14 residues. Trimming took 0 bases from V and 4 from J, leaving 9 bases between them. Germline CDR1 and CDR2: ENHRY and SYGVKD. The CDR3 nucleotides are TGTGCCATCAGTGAGTCGACTCGGGGAGAGACCCAGTACTTC. As protein: CAISESTRGETQYF.